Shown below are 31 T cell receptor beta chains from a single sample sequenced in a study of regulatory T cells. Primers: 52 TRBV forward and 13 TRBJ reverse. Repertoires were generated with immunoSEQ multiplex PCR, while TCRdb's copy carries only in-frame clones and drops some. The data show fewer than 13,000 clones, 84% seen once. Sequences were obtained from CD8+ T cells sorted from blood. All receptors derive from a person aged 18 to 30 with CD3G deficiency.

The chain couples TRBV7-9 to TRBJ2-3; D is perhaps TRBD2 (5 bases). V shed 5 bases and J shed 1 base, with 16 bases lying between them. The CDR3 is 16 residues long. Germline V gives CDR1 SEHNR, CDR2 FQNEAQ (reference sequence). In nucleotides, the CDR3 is TGTGCCAGCAGCCCTTCCGAGGGCTGGGGCACAGATACGCAGTATTTT. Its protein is CASSPSEGWGTDTQYF.

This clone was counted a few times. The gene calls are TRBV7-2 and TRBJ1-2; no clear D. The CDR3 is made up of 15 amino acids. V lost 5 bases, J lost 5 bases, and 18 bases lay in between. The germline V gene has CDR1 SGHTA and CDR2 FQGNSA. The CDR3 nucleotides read TGTGCCAGCAGCATCGGGCCAGATTCTCTATATGGCTACACCTTC. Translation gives CASSIGPDSLYGYTF.

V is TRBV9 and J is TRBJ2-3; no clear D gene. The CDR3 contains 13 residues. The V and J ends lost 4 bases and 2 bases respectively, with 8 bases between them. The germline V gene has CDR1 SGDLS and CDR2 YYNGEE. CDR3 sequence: CASSPRVTDTQYF. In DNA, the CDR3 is TGTGCCAGCAGCCCCCGGGTCACAGATACGCAGTATTTT.

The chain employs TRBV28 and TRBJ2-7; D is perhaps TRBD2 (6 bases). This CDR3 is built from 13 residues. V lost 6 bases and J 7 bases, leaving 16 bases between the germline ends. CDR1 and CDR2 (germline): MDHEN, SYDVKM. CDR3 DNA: TGTGCCAGCAGCGGGGGAGGTTTGGGGGAGCAGTACTTC. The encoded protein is CASSGGGLGEQYF.

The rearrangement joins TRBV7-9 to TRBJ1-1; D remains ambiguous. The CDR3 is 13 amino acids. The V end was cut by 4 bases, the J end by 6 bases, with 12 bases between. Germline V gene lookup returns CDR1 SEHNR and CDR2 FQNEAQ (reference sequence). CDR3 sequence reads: CASSYQESAEAFF. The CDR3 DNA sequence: TGTGCCAGCAGCTACCAGGAGTCAGCTGAAGCTTTCTTT.

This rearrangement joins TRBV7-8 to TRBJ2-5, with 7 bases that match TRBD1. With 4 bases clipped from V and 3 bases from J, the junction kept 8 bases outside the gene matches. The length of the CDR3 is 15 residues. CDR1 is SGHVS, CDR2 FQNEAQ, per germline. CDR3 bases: TGTGCCAGCAGCTCGGCGACAGGGTCAAAAGAGACCCAGTACTTC. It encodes CASSSATGSKETQYF.

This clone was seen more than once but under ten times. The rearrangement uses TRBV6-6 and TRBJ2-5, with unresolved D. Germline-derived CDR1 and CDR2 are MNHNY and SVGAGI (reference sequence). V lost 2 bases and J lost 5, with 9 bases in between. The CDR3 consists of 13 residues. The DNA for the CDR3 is TGTGCCAGCAGTTACCGCCGGGTGGAGACCCAGTACTTC. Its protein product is CASSYRRVETQYF.

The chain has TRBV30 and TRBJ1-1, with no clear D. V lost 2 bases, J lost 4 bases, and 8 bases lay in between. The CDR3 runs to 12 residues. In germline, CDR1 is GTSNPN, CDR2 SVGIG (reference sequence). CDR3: CAWSMGITEAFF. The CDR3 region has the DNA TGTGCCTGGAGTATGGGTATCACTGAAGCTTTCTTT.

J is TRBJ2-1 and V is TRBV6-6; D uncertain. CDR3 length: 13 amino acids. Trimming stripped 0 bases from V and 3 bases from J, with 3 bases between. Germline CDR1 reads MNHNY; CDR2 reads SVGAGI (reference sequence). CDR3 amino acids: CASSYSHYNEQFF. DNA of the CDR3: TGTGCCAGCAGTTACTCTCACTACAATGAGCAGTTCTTC.

CDR3 DNA: TGTGCCAGCAGCTCGACAGGGGGCGCGACCGGGGAGCTGTTTTTT. Its translation: CASSSTGGATGELFF. V and J are TRBV11-3 and TRBJ2-2, with 10 bases aligning to TRBD1. The CDR3 is 15 residues long. Germline loops: CDR1 SGHNT, CDR2 YENEEA. Unmatched junction bases numbered 4, after V lost 4 bases and J lost 5 bases. The whole variable domain, remainder taken from reference TRBV11-3 and TRBJ2-2, is EAGVVQSPRYKIIEKKQPVAFWCNPISGHNTLYWYLQNLGQGPELLIRYENEEAVDDSQLPKDRFSAERLKGVDSTLKIQPAELGDSAVYLCASSSTGGATGELFFGEGSRLTVL.

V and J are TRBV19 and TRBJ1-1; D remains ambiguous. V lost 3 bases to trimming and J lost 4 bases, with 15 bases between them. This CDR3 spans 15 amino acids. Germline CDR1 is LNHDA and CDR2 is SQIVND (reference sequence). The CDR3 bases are TGTGCCAGTAGTATGGGTGGGCTAGCGGCCACTGAAGCTTTCTTT. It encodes CASSMGGLAATEAFF.

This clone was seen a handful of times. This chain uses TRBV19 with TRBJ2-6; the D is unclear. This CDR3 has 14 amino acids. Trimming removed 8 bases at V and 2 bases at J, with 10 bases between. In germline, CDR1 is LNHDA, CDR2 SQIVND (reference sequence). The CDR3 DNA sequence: TGTGCCAGTTCCCATCCTACTGGGGCCAACGTCCTGACTTTC. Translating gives CASSHPTGANVLTF. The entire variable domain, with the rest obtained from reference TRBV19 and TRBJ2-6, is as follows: DGGITQSPKYLFRKEGQNVTLSCEQNLNHDAMYWYRQDPGQGLRLIYYSQIVNDFQKGDIAEGYSVSREKKESFPLTVTSAQKNPTAFYLCASSHPTGANVLTFGAGSRLTVL.

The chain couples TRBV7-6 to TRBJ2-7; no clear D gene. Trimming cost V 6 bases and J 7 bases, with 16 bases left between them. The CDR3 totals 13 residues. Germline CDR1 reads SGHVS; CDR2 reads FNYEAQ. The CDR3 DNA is TGTGCCAGCAGTCTTGCCCCGGTGGGGGAGCAGTACTTC. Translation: CASSLAPVGEQYF.

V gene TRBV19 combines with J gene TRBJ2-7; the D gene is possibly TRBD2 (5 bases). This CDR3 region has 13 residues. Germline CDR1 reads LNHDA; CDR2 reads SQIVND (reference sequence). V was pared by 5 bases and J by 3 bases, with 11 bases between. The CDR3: CASSPGRGYEQYF. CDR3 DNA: TGTGCCAGTAGTCCCGGACGGGGCTACGAGCAGTACTTC.

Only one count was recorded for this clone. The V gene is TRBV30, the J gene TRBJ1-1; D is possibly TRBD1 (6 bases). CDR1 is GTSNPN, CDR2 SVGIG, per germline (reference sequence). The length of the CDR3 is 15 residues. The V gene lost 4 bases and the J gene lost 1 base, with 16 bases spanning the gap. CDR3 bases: TGTGCCTGGAAGGGTGTGGACAGTGGGAACACTGAAGCTTTCTTT. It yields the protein CAWKGVDSGNTEAFF.

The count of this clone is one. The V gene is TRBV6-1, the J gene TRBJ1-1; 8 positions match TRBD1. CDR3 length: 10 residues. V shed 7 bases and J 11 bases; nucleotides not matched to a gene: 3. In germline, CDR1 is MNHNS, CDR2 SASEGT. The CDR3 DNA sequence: TGTGCCAGCAAGGACAGGGAGGCTTTCTTT. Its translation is CASKDREAFF.

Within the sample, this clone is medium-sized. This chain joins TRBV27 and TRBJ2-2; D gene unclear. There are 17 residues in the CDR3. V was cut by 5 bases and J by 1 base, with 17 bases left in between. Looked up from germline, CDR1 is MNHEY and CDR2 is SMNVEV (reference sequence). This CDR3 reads CASSPSPLILNTGELFF. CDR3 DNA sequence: TGTGCCAGCAGTCCCTCGCCCCTCATTTTGAACACCGGGGAGCTGTTTTTT.

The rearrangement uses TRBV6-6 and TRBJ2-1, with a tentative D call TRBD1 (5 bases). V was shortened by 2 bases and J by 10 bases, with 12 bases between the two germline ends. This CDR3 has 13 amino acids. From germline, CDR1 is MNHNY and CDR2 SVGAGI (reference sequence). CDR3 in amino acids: CASSYGAQGEQFF. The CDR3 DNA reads TGTGCCAGCAGTTACGGGGCCCAGGGCGAGCAGTTCTTC.

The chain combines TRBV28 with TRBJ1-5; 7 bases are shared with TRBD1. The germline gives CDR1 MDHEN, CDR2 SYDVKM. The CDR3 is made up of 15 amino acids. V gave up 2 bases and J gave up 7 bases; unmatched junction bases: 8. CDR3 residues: CASSLRGRRRQPQHF. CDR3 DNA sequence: TGTGCCAGCAGTTTAAGGGGGCGCCGGAGACAGCCCCAGCATTTT.

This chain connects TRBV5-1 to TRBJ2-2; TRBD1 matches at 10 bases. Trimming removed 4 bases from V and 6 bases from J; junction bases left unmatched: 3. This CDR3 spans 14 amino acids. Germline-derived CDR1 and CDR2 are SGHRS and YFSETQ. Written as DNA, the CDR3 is TGCGCCAGCAGCACAGGACAGGGGGCCGGGGAGCTGTTTTTT. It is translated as CASSTGQGAGELFF.

The CDR3 protein is CASSLATSGAYEQYF. CDR3 DNA: TGTGCCAGCAGCTTAGCTACTAGCGGGGCCTACGAGCAGTACTTC. This rearrangement joins TRBV7-8 to TRBJ2-7; 10 bases match TRBD2. Germline values: CDR1 SGHVS, CDR2 FQNEAQ. This CDR3 contains 15 residues. J lost 2 bases, V lost 0 bases, and 1 base had no gene match.

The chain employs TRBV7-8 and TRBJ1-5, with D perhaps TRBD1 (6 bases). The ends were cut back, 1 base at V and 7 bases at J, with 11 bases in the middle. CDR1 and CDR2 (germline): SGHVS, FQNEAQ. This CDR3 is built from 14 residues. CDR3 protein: CASSLEGGNQPQHF. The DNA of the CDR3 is TGTGCCAGCAGCTTAGAGGGGGGGAACCAGCCCCAGCATTTT.

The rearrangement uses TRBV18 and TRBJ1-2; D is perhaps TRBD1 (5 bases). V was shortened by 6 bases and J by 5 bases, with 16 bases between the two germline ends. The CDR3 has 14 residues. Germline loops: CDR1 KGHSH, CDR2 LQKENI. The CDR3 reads CASSSGELAYGYTF. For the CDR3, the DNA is TGTGCCAGCTCCTCGGGGGAACTGGCTTATGGCTACACCTTC. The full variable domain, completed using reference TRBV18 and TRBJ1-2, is NAGVMQNPRHLVRRRGQEARLRCSPMKGHSHVYWYRQLPEEGLKFMVYLQKENIIDESGMPKERFSAEFPKEGPSILRIQQVVRGDSAAYFCASSSGELAYGYTFGSGTRLTVV.

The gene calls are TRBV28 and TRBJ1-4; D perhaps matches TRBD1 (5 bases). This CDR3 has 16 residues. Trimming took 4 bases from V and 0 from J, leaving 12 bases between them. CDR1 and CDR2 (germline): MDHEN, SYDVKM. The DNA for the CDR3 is TGTGCCAGCAGTTCCGGGACCGCGGCAACTAATGAAAAACTGTTTTTT. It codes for CASSSGTAATNEKLFF.

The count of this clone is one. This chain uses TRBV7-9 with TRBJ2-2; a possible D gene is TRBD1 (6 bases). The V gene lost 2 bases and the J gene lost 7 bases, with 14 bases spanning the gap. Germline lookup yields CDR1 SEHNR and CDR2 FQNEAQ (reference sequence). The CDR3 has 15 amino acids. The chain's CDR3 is CASSLTQGDGGELFF. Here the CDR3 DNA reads TGTGCCAGCAGCTTAACACAGGGAGATGGCGGGGAGCTGTTTTTT.

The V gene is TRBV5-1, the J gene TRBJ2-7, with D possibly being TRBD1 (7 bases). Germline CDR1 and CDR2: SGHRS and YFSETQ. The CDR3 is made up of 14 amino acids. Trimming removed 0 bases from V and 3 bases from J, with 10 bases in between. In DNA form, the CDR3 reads TGCGCCAGCAGCTTGGGCCAGGGGGGCTACGAGCAGTACTTC. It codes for CASSLGQGGYEQYF.

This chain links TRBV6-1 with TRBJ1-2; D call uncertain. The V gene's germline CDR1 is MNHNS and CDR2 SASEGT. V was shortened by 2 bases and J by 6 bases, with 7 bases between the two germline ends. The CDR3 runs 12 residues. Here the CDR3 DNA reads TGTGCCAGCAGTGAACCGGCGAATGGCTACACCTTC. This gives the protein CASSEPANGYTF.

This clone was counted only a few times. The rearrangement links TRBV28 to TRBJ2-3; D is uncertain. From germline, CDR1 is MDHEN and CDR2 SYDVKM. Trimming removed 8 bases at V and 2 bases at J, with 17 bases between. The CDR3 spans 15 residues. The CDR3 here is CASSTLNVFTDTQYF. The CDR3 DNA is TGTGCCAGCTCGACTCTTAACGTTTTCACAGATACGCAGTATTTT.

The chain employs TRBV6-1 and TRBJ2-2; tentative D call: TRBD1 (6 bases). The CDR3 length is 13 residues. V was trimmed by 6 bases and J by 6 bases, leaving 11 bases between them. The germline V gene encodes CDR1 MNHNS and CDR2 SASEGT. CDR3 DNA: TGTGCCAGCAGGGATACAGGGCCCGGGGAGCTGTTTTTT. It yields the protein CASRDTGPGELFF.

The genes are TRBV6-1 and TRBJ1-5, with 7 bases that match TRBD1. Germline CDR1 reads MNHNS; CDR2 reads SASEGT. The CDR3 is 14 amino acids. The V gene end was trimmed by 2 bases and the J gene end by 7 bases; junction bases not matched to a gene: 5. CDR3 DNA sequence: TGTGCCAGCAGTGAAAAGGGGGCGAGACAGCCCCAGCATTTT. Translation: CASSEKGARQPQHF.

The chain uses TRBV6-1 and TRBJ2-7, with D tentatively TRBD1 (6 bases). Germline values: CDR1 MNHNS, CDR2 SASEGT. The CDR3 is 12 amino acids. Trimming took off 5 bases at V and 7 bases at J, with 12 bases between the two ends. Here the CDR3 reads CASSFFGQEQYF. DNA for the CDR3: TGTGCCAGCAGTTTCTTCGGACAGGAGCAGTACTTC.